This passage covers 22 T cell receptor beta chains from one sample sequenced in a study of shared clonotypes between healthy human individuals. Measured with immunoSEQ multiplex PCR; TCRdb has only the in-frame clones, and not every one. The data contain around 940,000 clones, approximately 80% of them singletons. The sequenced material came from memory CD4+ T cells sorted from blood. The subset: CD45RA-negative fraction. These receptors all come from a man between 18 and 35 years old in good health.

The J gene is TRBJ2-4, the V gene TRBV5-4, with 10 bases lining up with TRBD1. Germline lookup yields CDR1 SGHNT and CDR2 YYREEE (reference sequence). The V segment lost 3 bases and the J segment 5 bases; nucleotides outside the gene matches: 2. This CDR3 has 14 residues. CDR3 amino acids: CASSYGTGENIQYF. The CDR3 nucleotides are TGTGCCAGCAGCTACGGGACAGGGGAAAACATTCAGTACTTC. The entire variable domain, with the rest obtained from reference TRBV5-4 and TRBJ2-4, is as follows: ETGVTQSPTHLIKTRGQQVTLRCSSQSGHNTVSWYQQALGQGPQFIFQYYREEENGRGNFPPRFSGLQFPNYSSELNVNALELDDSALYLCASSYGTGENIQYFGAGTRLSVL.

V gene TRBV7-2 combines with J gene TRBJ2-2, with D tentatively TRBD1 or TRBD2 (5 bases each). Germline V CDR1 and CDR2: SGHTA, FQGNSA. This CDR3 is 14 amino acids long. Trimming shortened V by 5 bases and J by 3 bases, and 10 bases separated the two germline ends. CDR3 residues: CASSRGGHTGELFF. In nucleotides, the CDR3 is TGTGCCAGCAGCCGTGGGGGTCACACCGGGGAGCTGTTTTTT.

The V call is TRBV23-1, the J call TRBJ2-7; no clear D gene. TRBV23-1 is an ORF for which the function is uncertain. There are 15 residues in the CDR3. Between the trimmed V and J ends, which lost 0 bases and 5 bases, there was a span of 14 bases. CDR3 loop: CASSQSRKLPDEQYF. The CDR3 bases are TGCGCCAGCAGTCAATCTCGGAAACTCCCTGACGAGCAGTACTTC.

J is TRBJ2-7 and V is TRBV28; 8 positions match TRBD1. CDR3 length: 15 amino acids. The germline gives CDR1 MDHEN, CDR2 SYDVKM. Germline trimming cut 3 bases from V and 4 bases from J; bases unmatched to any gene: 8. The CDR3 sequence is CASSFGQGAFYEQYF. In DNA, the CDR3 is TGTGCCAGCAGTTTTGGGCAGGGGGCCTTTTACGAGCAGTACTTC.

The chain uses TRBV19 and TRBJ1-3; the D is unclear. The CDR3 has 14 amino acids. The V and J ends lost 4 bases and 4 bases respectively, with 11 bases between them. In germline, CDR1 is LNHDA, CDR2 SQIVND (reference sequence). CDR3 protein: CASSSGPQGNTIYF. CDR3 DNA: TGTGCCAGTAGTAGTGGACCGCAAGGAAACACCATATATTTT.

This chain uses TRBV6-4 with TRBJ2-7, with D perhaps TRBD2 (6 bases). CDR3 size: 15 residues. V was pared by 2 bases and J by 0 bases, with 11 bases between. Germline CDR1 is MRHNA and CDR2 is SNTAGT. CDR3 protein: CASSDGGASSYEQYF. As DNA, the CDR3 is TGTGCCAGCAGTGACGGCGGGGCTAGCTCCTACGAGCAGTACTTC.

The chain recombines TRBV7-4 with TRBJ2-7, with TRBD2 matching 7 bases. The CDR3 consists of 16 residues. The germline gives CDR1 SGHVT, CDR2 SQSDAQ. The J segment lost 4 bases and the V segment lost 8 bases, leaving 17 bases of the junction unmatched. CDR3 loop: CASLIIDPGLLYEQYF. CDR3 nucleotides: TGTGCCAGCTTGATCATCGACCCGGGACTATTGTACGAGCAGTACTTC.

This clone was observed a single time. The chain has TRBV10-2 and TRBJ1-2; D uncertain. Trimming removed 5 bases at V and 8 bases at J, with 21 bases between. In germline, CDR1 is WSHSY, CDR2 SAAADI. The CDR3 totals 15 residues. CDR3 coding DNA: TGCGCCAGCAGTTCCCAGGCGGGCGAGCTTGGGGGCTACACCTTC. Its translation: CASSSQAGELGGYTF.

The CDR3 DNA reads as TGTGCCACCAGCAGCCGGGACAGGGGAGAGACCGGGGAGCTGTTTTTT. Translated, it gives CATSSRDRGETGELFF. The J gene is TRBJ2-2, the V gene TRBV15, with 10 bases that match TRBD1. The CDR3 consists of 16 residues. V trimming: 3 bases; J trimming: 5 bases; junction bases outside the gene matches: 6. From germline, CDR1 is LNHNV and CDR2 YYDKDF (reference sequence).

V and J are TRBV19 and TRBJ2-1; TRBD2 agrees at 10 bases. CDR1 and CDR2 from the germline V gene are LNHDA and SQIVND (reference sequence). There are 14 residues in the CDR3. V dropped 4 bases and J dropped 9; count of bases not matched to a gene: 6. DNA of the CDR3: TGTGCCAGTAGTAGGCTAGCGGGAGAGGGTGAGCAGTTCTTC. Translated, it gives CASSRLAGEGEQFF.

The chain has TRBV5-1 and TRBJ2-1; 9 bases agree with TRBD1. J was trimmed by 7 bases and V by 4 bases; bases with no gene match: 15. Germline V gives CDR1 SGHRS, CDR2 YFSETQ. The CDR3 has 17 residues. The CDR3 protein is CASSPNPGTGSRNEQFF. As DNA, the CDR3 is TGCGCCAGCAGCCCTAACCCCGGGACAGGGTCTCGGAATGAGCAGTTCTTC.

This chain connects TRBV10-3 to TRBJ2-5; D tentatively reads TRBD1 or TRBD2 (5 bases each). Germline CDR1 reads ENHRY; CDR2 reads SYGVKD. The CDR3 is made up of 12 amino acids. V was shortened by 10 bases and J by 4 bases, with 13 bases between the two germline ends. CDR3 sequence: CATGLGPETQYF. In nucleotides, the CDR3 is TGTGCCACCGGACTGGGGCCAGAGACCCAGTACTTC.

The V call is TRBV27, the J call TRBJ2-7, with D maybe TRBD1 (5 bases). Trimming took 3 bases from V and 0 from J, leaving 9 bases between them. The germline gives CDR1 MNHEY, CDR2 SMNVEV (reference sequence). CDR3 length: 14 residues. This chain's CDR3 is CASSLTALSYEQYF. CDR3 nucleotides: TGTGCCAGCAGTTTGACAGCCCTCTCCTACGAGCAGTACTTC.

About this clone itself: The sample carries other DNA sequences with the same CDR3. The chain joins TRBV6-5 to TRBJ2-3, with 14 bases aligning to TRBD2. There are 16 residues in the CDR3. Germline V lookup: CDR1 MNHEY, CDR2 SVGAGI. J was trimmed by 2 bases and V by 4 bases; bases with no gene match: 2. In nucleotides, the CDR3 is TGTGCCAGCAGTTCGACTAGCGGGAGGGCCACAGATACGCAGTATTTT. Residues: CASSSTSGRATDTQYF.

As to this clone: The sample contains more than one DNA sequence encoding this CDR3. V is TRBV4-3 and J is TRBJ1-5; no reliable D call. CDR1 and CDR2 (germline): LGHNA, YSLEER. The CDR3 contains 14 residues. Deletions cut 0 bases from V and 4 bases from J, with 7 bases between. CDR3: CASSQDKGNQPQHF. The CDR3 bases are TGCGCCAGCAGCCAAGATAAAGGAAATCAGCCCCAGCATTTT.

The chain carries TRBV19 and TRBJ2-5; 9 bases match TRBD1. The J segment lost 5 bases and the V segment lost 5 bases, leaving 9 bases of the junction unmatched. The V gene's germline CDR1 is LNHDA and CDR2 SQIVND (reference sequence). This CDR3 is 15 amino acids long. The CDR3 nucleotides read TGTGCCAGTAGTTTGGGAGGGACAGGGTCGGAGACCCAGTACTTC. Translated: CASSLGGTGSETQYF.

The V call is TRBV5-5, the J call TRBJ1-5, with TRBD1 as a possible D gene (5 bases). The CDR3 is made up of 16 amino acids. CDR1 and CDR2 (germline): SGHKS, YYEKEE (reference sequence). Trimming shortened V by 1 base and J by 1 base, and 12 bases separated the two germline ends. The CDR3 sequence is CASSLWGPGSNQPQHF. In DNA, the CDR3 is TGTGCCAGCAGCTTGTGGGGACCAGGGAGCAATCAGCCCCAGCATTTT.

J is TRBJ2-7 and V is TRBV19, with 11 nucleotides matching TRBD1. Unmatched junction bases numbered 10, after V lost 7 bases and J lost 2 bases. The CDR3 runs 16 residues. CDR1 is LNHDA, CDR2 SQIVND, per germline (reference sequence). The CDR3 reads CASTPTGTGGTYEQYF. CDR3 bases: TGTGCCAGTACCCCGACCGGGACAGGGGGTACCTACGAGCAGTACTTC.

In the case of this clone: The sample carries other DNA sequences with the same CDR3. The chain has TRBV4-3 and TRBJ2-3; 7 bases map to TRBD2. J gave up 0 bases and V 2 bases, and 2 bases lay outside the gene matches. The CDR3 length is 15 residues. Germline V gives CDR1 LGHNA, CDR2 YSLEER. Written as DNA, the CDR3 is TGCGCCAGCAGCCAAAGTAGCGGGAGCACAGATACGCAGTATTTT. It yields the protein CASSQSSGSTDTQYF.

The chain uses TRBV7-3 and TRBJ1-3; D is unclear. V shed 2 bases and J shed 4 bases, with 15 bases lying between them. CDR3 length: 16 residues. Germline CDR1 is SGHTA and CDR2 is FQGTGA. The CDR3 nucleotides are TGTGCCAGCAGCTTACTGTCGGTGAGGGAGGGAAACACCATATATTTT. Its protein is CASSLLSVREGNTIYF.

This chain connects TRBV30 to TRBJ2-3; D unresolved. There are 15 residues in the CDR3. CDR1 is GTSNPN and CDR2 is SVGIG in the germline V gene (reference sequence). V was cut by 6 bases and J by 0 bases, with 16 bases left in between. CDR3 residues: CACSPAYASTDTQYF. The CDR3 DNA is TGTGCCTGCTCCCCGGCCTACGCTAGCACAGATACGCAGTATTTT.

The CDR3 DNA is TGTGCCAGCAGAGATGGAGCCGGGACAGGGGCCGGCGAGCAGTACTTC. It specifies CASRDGAGTGAGEQYF. This chain links TRBV5-4 with TRBJ2-7; 10 nucleotides line up with TRBD1. V dropped 5 bases and J dropped 6; count of bases not matched to a gene: 14. From germline, CDR1 is SGHNT and CDR2 YYREEE (reference sequence). The CDR3 is 16 amino acids.